Here is one TCR beta chain with its context. Antigen: not known. In the PCR, 60 Vbeta and 13 Jbeta primers were used. Authors' data handling: Later reanalysis found 75 million to 100 million unique TCR beta chains, some 10 million of them shared. Produced via immunoSEQ multiplex PCR; TCRdb's table is partial and in-frame only. V and J calls and clone size are given by that table; D and trimming were obtained from the DNA. The sample includes about 160,000 clones, roughly 83% of them seen just once. The sample comes from a study of cytomegalovirus exposure and HLA in healthy donors. Germline V gene sequence: CDR1 SQVTM, CDR2 ANQGSEA. J gave up 6 bases and V 6 bases, and 2 bases lay outside the gene matches. The CDR3 has 12 residues. The study's findings and limits: TRBV6-2, TRBV6-3 and other indistinguishable V segments were excluded. Reported performance of the classifier showed diagnosis of cytomegalovirus status with high specificity and sensitivity. Altogether, about 160 TCR beta chains were recorded as cytomegalovirus-associated.

V gene TRBV29-1 combines with J gene TRBJ2-1; 10 bases are shared with TRBD2. This sequence originates from a man under 40 in good health and CMV-seronegative. Input material: PBMCs. In DNA, the CDR3 is TGCAGCGTAAGCGGGGGGGCCAATGAGCAGTTCTTC. Its translation: CSVSGGANEQFF.